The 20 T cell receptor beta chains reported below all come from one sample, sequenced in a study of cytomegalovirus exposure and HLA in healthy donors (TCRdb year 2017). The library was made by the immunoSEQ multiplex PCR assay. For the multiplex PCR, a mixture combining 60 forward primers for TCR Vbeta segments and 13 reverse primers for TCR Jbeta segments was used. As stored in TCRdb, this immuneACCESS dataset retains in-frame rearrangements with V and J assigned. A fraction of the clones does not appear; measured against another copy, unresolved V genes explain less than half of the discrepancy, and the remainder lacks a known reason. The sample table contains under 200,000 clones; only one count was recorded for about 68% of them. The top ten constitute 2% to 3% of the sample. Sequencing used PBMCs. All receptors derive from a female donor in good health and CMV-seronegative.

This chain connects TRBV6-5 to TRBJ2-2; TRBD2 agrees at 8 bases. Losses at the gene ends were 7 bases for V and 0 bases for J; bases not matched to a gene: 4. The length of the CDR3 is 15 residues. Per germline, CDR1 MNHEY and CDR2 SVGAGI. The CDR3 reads CASTNGGANTGELFF. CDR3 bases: TGTGCCAGCACCAACGGGGGGGCGAACACCGGGGAGCTGTTTTTT.

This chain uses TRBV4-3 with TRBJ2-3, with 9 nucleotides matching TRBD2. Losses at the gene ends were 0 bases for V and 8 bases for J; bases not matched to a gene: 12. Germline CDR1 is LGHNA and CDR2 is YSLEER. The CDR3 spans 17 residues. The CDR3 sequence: CASSQELRGSGRGTQYF. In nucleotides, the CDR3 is TGCGCCAGCAGCCAAGAGCTGCGGGGTAGCGGGAGAGGTACGCAGTATTTT.

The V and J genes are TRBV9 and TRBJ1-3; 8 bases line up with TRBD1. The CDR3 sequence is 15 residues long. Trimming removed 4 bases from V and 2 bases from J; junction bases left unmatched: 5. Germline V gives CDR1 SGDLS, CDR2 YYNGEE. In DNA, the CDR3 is TGTGCCAGCAGCCCACGACAGGGGACTGGAAACACCATATATTTT. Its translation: CASSPRQGTGNTIYF. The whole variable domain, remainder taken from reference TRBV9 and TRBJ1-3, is DSGVTQTPKHLITATGQRVTLRCSPRSGDLSVYWYQQSLDQGLQFLIQYYNGEERAKGNILERFSAQQFPDLHSELNLSSLELGDSALYFCASSPRQGTGNTIYFGEGSWLTVV.

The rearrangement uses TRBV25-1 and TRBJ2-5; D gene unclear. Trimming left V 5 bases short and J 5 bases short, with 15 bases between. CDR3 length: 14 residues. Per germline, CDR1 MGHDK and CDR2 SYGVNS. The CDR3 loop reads CASSSPGSWETQYF. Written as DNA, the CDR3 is TGTGCCAGCAGTTCTCCCGGGTCATGGGAGACCCAGTACTTC.

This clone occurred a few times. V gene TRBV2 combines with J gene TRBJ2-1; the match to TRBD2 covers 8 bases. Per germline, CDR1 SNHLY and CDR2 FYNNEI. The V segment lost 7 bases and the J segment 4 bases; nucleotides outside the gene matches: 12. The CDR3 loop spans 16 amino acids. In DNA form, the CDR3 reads TGTGCCAGCACCGAGGAACGGGGGGGCCTTTACAATGAGCAGTTCTTC. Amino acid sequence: CASTEERGGLYNEQFF.

The CDR3: CASTPAGGYTEAFF. The CDR3 nucleotides read TGTGCCAGTACCCCGGCGGGGGGCTACACTGAAGCTTTCTTT. The chain combines TRBV19 with TRBJ1-1, with a weak D call TRBD1 (6 bases). The ends were cut back, 7 bases at V and 3 bases at J, with 15 bases in the middle. Per the germline V gene, CDR1 is LNHDA and CDR2 is SQIVND (reference sequence). This CDR3 has 14 amino acids.

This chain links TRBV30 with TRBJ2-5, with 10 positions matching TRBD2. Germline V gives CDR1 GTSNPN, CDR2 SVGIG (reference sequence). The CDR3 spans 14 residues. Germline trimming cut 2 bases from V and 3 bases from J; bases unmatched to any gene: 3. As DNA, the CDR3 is TGTGCCTGGAGTCACACTAGCGGGAAAGAGACCCAGTACTTC. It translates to CAWSHTSGKETQYF.

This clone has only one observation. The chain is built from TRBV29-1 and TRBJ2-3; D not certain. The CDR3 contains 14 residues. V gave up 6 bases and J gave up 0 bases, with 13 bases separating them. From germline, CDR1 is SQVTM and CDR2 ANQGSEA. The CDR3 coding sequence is TGCAGCGTGGAACAGTACCCTAGCACAGATACGCAGTATTTT. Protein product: CSVEQYPSTDTQYF.

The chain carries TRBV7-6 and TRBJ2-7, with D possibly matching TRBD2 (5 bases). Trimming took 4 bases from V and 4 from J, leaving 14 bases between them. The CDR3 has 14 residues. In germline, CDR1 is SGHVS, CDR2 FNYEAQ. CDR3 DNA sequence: TGTGCCAGCAGCTCCTCAGCGGCGCAGTACGAGCAGTACTTC. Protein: CASSSSAAQYEQYF.

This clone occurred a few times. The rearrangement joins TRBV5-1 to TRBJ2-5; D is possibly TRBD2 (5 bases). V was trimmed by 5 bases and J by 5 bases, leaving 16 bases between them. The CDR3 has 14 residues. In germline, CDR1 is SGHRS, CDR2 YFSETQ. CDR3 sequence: CASRSWWSGETQYF. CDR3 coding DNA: TGCGCCAGCAGGAGTTGGTGGTCGGGGGAGACCCAGTACTTC.

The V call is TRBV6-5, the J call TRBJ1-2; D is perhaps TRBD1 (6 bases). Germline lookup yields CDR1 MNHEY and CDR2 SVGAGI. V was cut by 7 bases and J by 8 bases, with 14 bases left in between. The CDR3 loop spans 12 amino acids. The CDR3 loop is CASKGGARGYTF. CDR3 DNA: TGTGCCAGCAAAGGGGGGGCTAGAGGCTACACCTTC.

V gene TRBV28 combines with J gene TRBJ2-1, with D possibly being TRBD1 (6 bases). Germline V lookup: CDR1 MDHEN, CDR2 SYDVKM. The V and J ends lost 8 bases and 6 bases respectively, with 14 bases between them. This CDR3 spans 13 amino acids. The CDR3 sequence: CASGNRDRNEQFF. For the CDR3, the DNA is TGTGCCAGCGGTAACAGGGATCGCAATGAGCAGTTCTTC.

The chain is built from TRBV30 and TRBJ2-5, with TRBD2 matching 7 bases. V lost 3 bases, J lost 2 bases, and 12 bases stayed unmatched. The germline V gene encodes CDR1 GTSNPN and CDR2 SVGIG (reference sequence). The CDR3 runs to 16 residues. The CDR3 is CAWSPRLGGGQETQYF. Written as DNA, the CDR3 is TGTGCCTGGAGCCCTCGGCTGGGGGGGGGTCAAGAGACCCAGTACTTC.

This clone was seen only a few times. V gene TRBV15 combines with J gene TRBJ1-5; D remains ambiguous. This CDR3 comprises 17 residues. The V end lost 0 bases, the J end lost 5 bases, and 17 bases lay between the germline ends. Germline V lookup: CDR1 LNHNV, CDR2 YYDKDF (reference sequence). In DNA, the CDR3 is TGTGCCACCAGCAGAGATCTCGCGAGGGCTCGGGATCAGCCCCAGCATTTT. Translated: CATSRDLARARDQPQHF.

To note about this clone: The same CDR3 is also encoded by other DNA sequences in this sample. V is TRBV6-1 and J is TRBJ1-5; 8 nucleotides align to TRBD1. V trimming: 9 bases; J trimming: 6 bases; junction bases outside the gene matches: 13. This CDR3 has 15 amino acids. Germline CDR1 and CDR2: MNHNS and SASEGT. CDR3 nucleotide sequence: TGTGCCAGTCTTAACGTCGGACAGGGCCTTCAGCCCCAGCATTTT. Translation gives CASLNVGQGLQPQHF.

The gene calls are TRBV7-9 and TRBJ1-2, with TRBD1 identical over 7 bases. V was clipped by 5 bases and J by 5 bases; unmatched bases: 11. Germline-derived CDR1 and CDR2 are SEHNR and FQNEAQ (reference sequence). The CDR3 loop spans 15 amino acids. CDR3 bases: TGTGCCAGCAGCCCTTCCCCCGGGACAGTGTATGGCTACACCTTC. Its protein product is CASSPSPGTVYGYTF.

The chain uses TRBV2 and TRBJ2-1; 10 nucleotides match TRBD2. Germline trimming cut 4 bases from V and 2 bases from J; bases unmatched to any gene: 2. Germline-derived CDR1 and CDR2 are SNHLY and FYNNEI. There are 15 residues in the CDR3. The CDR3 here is CASSASGSAYNEQFF. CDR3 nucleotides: TGTGCCAGCAGTGCTAGCGGGAGTGCCTACAATGAGCAGTTCTTC.

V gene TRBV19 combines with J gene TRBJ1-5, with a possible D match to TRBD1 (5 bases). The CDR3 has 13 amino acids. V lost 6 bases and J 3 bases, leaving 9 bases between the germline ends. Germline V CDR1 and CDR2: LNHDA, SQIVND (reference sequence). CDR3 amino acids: CASRRDPNQPQHF. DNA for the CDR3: TGTGCCAGTAGGCGGGACCCCAATCAGCCCCAGCATTTT. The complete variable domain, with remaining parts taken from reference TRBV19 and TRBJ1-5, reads DGGITQSPKYLFRKEGQNVTLSCEQNLNHDAMYWYRQDPGQGLRLIYYSQIVNDFQKGDIAEGYSVSREKKESFPLTVTSAQKNPTAFYLCASRRDPNQPQHFGDGTRLSIL.

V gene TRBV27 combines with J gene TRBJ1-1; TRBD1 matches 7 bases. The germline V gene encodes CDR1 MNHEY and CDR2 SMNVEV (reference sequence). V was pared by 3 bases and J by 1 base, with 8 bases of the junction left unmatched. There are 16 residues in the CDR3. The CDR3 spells CASSLVGGAPNTEAFF. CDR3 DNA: TGTGCCAGCAGTTTGGTAGGGGGCGCCCCGAACACTGAAGCTTTCTTT.

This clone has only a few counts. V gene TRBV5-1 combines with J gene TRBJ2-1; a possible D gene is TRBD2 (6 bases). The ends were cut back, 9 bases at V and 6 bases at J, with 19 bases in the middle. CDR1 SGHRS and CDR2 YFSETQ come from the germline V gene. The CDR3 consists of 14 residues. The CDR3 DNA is TGCGCCACCGGGAGAGGATCGGAAGGCAATGAGCAGTTCTTC. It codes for CATGRGSEGNEQFF.